A single sample is the source of the 24 T cell receptor beta chains below, sequenced in a study of T cell repertoires in cytomegalovirus infection. TCRdb re-derived calls from the reads in MiXCR, one entry per CDR3 protein. The sample shows approximately 130,000 distinct CDR3 sequences, more than 20% of them seen only once. Their antigen targets remain unknown. Source material: PBMCs, sequenced either directly or after in vitro stimulation (not recorded which). These receptors were obtained from a human donor in good health (CMV status not recorded). Some clones in this sample may be carry-over from other donors' samples.

This clonotype was counted ten times or more. This chain uses TRBV12-3 or TRBV12-4 with TRBJ1-2; 9 bases are shared with TRBD1. The V gene end was trimmed by 5 bases and the J gene end by 6 bases; junction bases not matched to a gene: 16. The CDR3 covers 17 residues. DNA for the CDR3: TGTGCCAGCAGTCCCCTTTTTCCGGGACAGGGACTAAATGGCTACACCTTC. It encodes CASSPLFPGQGLNGYTF.

The table lists this clonotype with a few counts. The chain employs TRBV11-2 and TRBJ2-4, with a weak D call TRBD2 (6 bases). Germline values: CDR1 SGHAT, CDR2 FQNNGV. The V gene lost 1 base and the J gene lost 0 bases, with 13 bases spanning the gap. The CDR3 consists of 17 residues. CDR3 sequence (DNA): TGTGCCAGCAGCTTAGGGGACTTTTACGAAGCCAAAAACATTCAGTACTTC. This gives the protein CASSLGDFYEAKNIQYF.

This clonotype has more than one count but fewer than ten. The V and J genes are TRBV6-5 and TRBJ1-3; D call uncertain. Trimming removed 4 bases at V and 4 bases at J, with 11 bases between. Per the germline V gene, CDR1 is MNHEY and CDR2 is SVGAGI. This CDR3 contains 14 residues. The CDR3 region is CASSSQAGGNTIYF. Here the CDR3 DNA reads TGTGCCAGCAGTTCGCAGGCGGGGGGAAACACCATATATTTT.

This clonotype was observed a handful of times. V gene TRBV7-2 combines with J gene TRBJ2-1; D is uncertain. Trimming took off 1 base at V and 2 bases at J, with 12 bases between the two ends. The CDR3 is 16 residues long. Germline V gene sequence: CDR1 SGHTA, CDR2 FQGNSA. CDR3 nucleotide sequence: TGTGCCAGCAGCTTAGTAGTTATGTCCCCCTACAATGAGCAGTTCTTC. This gives the protein CASSLVVMSPYNEQFF.

This rearrangement joins TRBV7-4 to TRBJ1-2; 9 bases match TRBD1. J was trimmed by 8 bases and V by 5 bases; bases with no gene match: 6. The CDR3 is 13 residues long. From germline, CDR1 is SGHVT and CDR2 SQSDAQ. The CDR3 DNA follows: TGTGCCAGCAGCCCACAGGGGGCGCGGGGCTACACCTTC. Amino acids: CASSPQGARGYTF.

This clonotype was counted between two and nine times. The V gene is TRBV28, the J gene TRBJ2-7, with D uncertain. V lost 5 bases, J lost 2 bases, and 10 bases lay in between. Germline CDR1 reads MDHEN; CDR2 reads SYDVKM. This CDR3 contains 13 residues. The chain's CDR3 is CASSPVVAYEQYF. The CDR3 region has the DNA TGTGCCAGCAGTCCCGTCGTGGCCTACGAGCAGTACTTC.

This clonotype was counted many times. The V gene is TRBV7-2, the J gene TRBJ2-7, with 7 positions matching TRBD1. CDR1 and CDR2 (germline): SGHTA, FQGNSA. The J segment lost 3 bases and the V segment lost 3 bases, leaving 8 bases of the junction unmatched. The CDR3 consists of 15 residues. The CDR3 DNA follows: TGTGCCAGCAGCTTCCTTAGGACAGGATTCTACGAGCAGTACTTC. It translates to CASSFLRTGFYEQYF.

This clonotype was counted between two and nine times. The rearrangement links TRBV10-3 to TRBJ2-3; D gene unclear. The CDR3 contains 15 residues. V lost 3 bases and J lost 4, with 14 bases in between. Germline CDR1 reads ENHRY; CDR2 reads SYGVKD. The CDR3 sequence is CAISEISPGADTQYF. The CDR3 DNA follows: TGTGCCATCAGTGAAATATCACCTGGGGCAGATACGCAGTATTTT.

This clonotype showed up just a few times. V gene TRBV5-6 combines with J gene TRBJ1-4; tentative D call: TRBD1 (5 bases). The CDR3 is made up of 16 amino acids. Per the germline V gene, CDR1 is SGHDT and CDR2 is YYEEEE. V was clipped by 1 base and J by 7 bases, with 17 bases between them. CDR3 nucleotide sequence: TGTGCCAGCAGCTTGATAAAGCACTCTACAGGTGAAAAACTGTTTTTT. This gives the protein CASSLIKHSTGEKLFF.

The chain joins TRBV7-9 to TRBJ2-3, with D hard to call. V was pared by 5 bases and J by 2 bases, with 14 bases between. Germline V lookup: CDR1 SEHNR, CDR2 FQNEAQ (reference sequence). This CDR3 contains 15 residues. Written as DNA, the CDR3 is TGTGCCAGCAGCGGACCCTTCGGATACACAGATACGCAGTATTTT. Translated, it gives CASSGPFGYTDTQYF.

This chain uses TRBV12-3 or TRBV12-4 with TRBJ2-1; TRBD2 agrees at 9 bases. With V trimmed by 2 bases and J by 8 bases, 10 bases remained unmatched. The CDR3 totals 16 residues. CDR3 bases: TGTGCCAGCAGTTTATGGGCGGCGGGAGGGGGCGATGAGCAGTTCTTC. Encoded protein: CASSLWAAGGGDEQFF.

The count of this clonotype is one. This sequence joins TRBV20-1 and TRBJ1-2; D gene ambiguous. The V end was cut by 5 bases, the J end by 2 bases, with 12 bases between. From germline, CDR1 is DFQATT and CDR2 SNEGSKA (reference sequence). The CDR3 spans 13 residues. CDR3 region: CSAQTELNYGYTF. The CDR3 DNA sequence: TGCAGTGCTCAGACGGAGCTGAACTATGGCTACACCTTC.

This clonotype was recorded a few times. This chain connects TRBV2 to TRBJ2-3, with a weak D call TRBD2 (5 bases). The ends were cut back, 7 bases at V and 0 bases at J, with 11 bases in the middle. This CDR3 region has 14 residues. CDR1 and CDR2 (germline): SNHLY, FYNNEI. The CDR3 loop reads CASTRDTSTDTQYF. In DNA form, the CDR3 reads TGTGCCAGCACCCGGGATACTAGCACAGATACGCAGTATTTT.

This clonotype was seen a handful of times. This chain links TRBV5-4 with TRBJ2-1; 11 bases line up with TRBD2. This CDR3 comprises 15 residues. With V trimmed by 4 bases and J by 6 bases, 6 bases remained unmatched. Germline V gene sequence: CDR1 SGHNT, CDR2 YYREEE (reference sequence). CDR3 bases: TGTGCCAGCAGCCGCCCGGGACTAGCGGTCAATGAGCAGTTCTTC. Amino acids: CASSRPGLAVNEQFF.

The chain carries TRBV12-3 or TRBV12-4 and TRBJ2-1; D may be TRBD1 (5 bases). The CDR3 contains 15 residues. Trimming removed 6 bases from V and 0 bases from J, with 12 bases in between. The CDR3 DNA follows: TGTGCCAGCAGGCAGACAGAGAGCTCCTACAATGAGCAGTTCTTC. Its protein is CASRQTESSYNEQFF.

The chain carries TRBV11-3 and TRBJ1-1; D is unclear. Germline CDR1 reads SGHNT; CDR2 reads YENEEA. The germline V and J ends were trimmed by 0 bases and 4 bases, with 6 bases remaining between them. The CDR3 has 13 residues. The CDR3 reads CASSLDETTEAFF. CDR3 bases: TGTGCCAGCAGCTTAGATGAGACCACTGAAGCTTTCTTT.

The V and J genes are TRBV6-2 or TRBV6-3 and TRBJ1-1; 9 bases agree with TRBD1. Germline V gene sequence: CDR1 MNHEY, CDR2 SVGEGT. CDR3 length: 15 residues. V lost 5 bases to trimming and J lost 7 bases; unmatched junction nucleotides: 11. The CDR3 DNA is TGTGCCAGCAGTCGACCTGGACAGGGGTTCAGTGAAGCTTTCTTT. Its protein is CASSRPGQGFSEAFF.

The rearrangement uses TRBV5-1 and TRBJ2-7, with 14 bases matching TRBD2. This CDR3 is 15 amino acids long. CDR1 SGHRS and CDR2 YFSETQ come from the germline V gene. J lost 4 bases, V lost 0 bases, and 0 bases had no gene match. The CDR3 DNA reads as TGCGCCAGCAGCTTGGGACTAGCGGGAGGGTACGAGCAGTACTTC. It translates to CASSLGLAGGYEQYF.

Many counts were recorded for this clonotype. The J gene is TRBJ2-3, the V gene TRBV7-9; possible D gene TRBD2, 6 bases. Trimming took 1 base from V and 8 from J, leaving 10 bases between them. The CDR3 extends over 13 amino acids. Germline assignment: CDR1 SEHNR and CDR2 FQNEAQ (reference sequence). The CDR3 protein is CASSLGDLSTQYF. DNA for the CDR3: TGTGCCAGCAGCTTAGGGGACTTAAGTACGCAGTATTTT.

The CDR3 sequence is CASSKTSGSIYEQFF. CDR3 DNA: TGTGCCAGCAGCAAAACTAGCGGGAGCATCTATGAGCAGTTCTTC. The J gene is TRBJ2-1, the V gene TRBV7-2; 11 bases line up with TRBD2. The junction had 8 bases not matched to a gene; V was cut back by 5 bases and J by 8 bases. CDR1 SGHTA and CDR2 FQGNSA come from the germline V gene. This CDR3 region has 15 residues.

This chain uses TRBV12-3 or TRBV12-4 with TRBJ2-1; possibly TRBD1 for D (7 bases). The CDR3 covers 14 residues. V lost 8 bases, J lost 7 bases, and 18 bases lay in between. DNA for the CDR3: TGTGCCAGCTCTAGTCAGGGGGGCGGGAATGAGCAGTTCTTC. Protein sequence: CASSSQGGGNEQFF.

This clonotype has more than one count but fewer than ten. The gene calls are TRBV7-6 and TRBJ2-2; 7 bases align to TRBD2. The CDR3 extends over 15 amino acids. Per the germline V gene, CDR1 is SGHVS and CDR2 is FNYEAQ. After removal of 5 bases from V and 0 bases from J, the junction contained 3 bases not matched to a gene. The CDR3 region has the DNA TGTGCCAGCAGCCATAGCGGGTCGAACACCGGGGAGCTGTTTTTT. Residues: CASSHSGSNTGELFF.

This chain uses TRBV7-2 with TRBJ2-5; 8 bases are a match to TRBD2. The length of the CDR3 is 13 residues. Germline V gene sequence: CDR1 SGHTA, CDR2 FQGNSA. V lost 6 bases and J lost 5; bases outside the gene matches: 5. This chain's CDR3 is CASRRRGVETQYF. CDR3 nucleotides: TGTGCCAGCAGGAGGCGGGGGGTTGAGACCCAGTACTTC. The full variable domain, its missing parts supplied by reference TRBV7-2 and TRBJ2-5, is GAGVSQSPSNKVTEKGKDVELRCDPISGHTALYWYRQSLGQGLEFLIYFQGNSAPDKSGLPSDRFSAERTGGSVSTLTIQRTQQEDSAVYLCASRRRGVETQYFGPGTRLLVL.

The chain uses TRBV9 and TRBJ1-2; D unresolved. CDR3 length: 15 amino acids. Germline V gene sequence: CDR1 SGDLS, CDR2 YYNGEE. Trimming took off 4 bases at V and 1 base at J, with 14 bases between the two ends. This CDR3 is CASSYDGEGNYGYTF. CDR3 nucleotides: TGTGCCAGCAGCTATGACGGGGAAGGTAACTATGGCTACACCTTC.